The 15 T cell receptor beta chains in this list originate from one sample, sequenced in a study of T cell repertoires in cytomegalovirus infection. What these receptors recognize is not known. Via MiXCR, TCRdb re-called the reads, giving one row per CDR3 protein. The data contain fewer than 900,000 distinct CDR3 sequences, 25% to 35% of them singletons. The sample here was cultured CD8+ T cells from PBMCs, taken from culture after CMV antigen stimulation. Receptors were obtained from a human donor in good health (CMV status not recorded). Some clones in this sample may be carry-over from other donors' samples.

This rearrangement joins TRBV27 to TRBJ2-2, with unresolved D. The V end was cut by 3 bases, the J end by 4 bases, with 9 bases between. The CDR3 runs 14 residues. CDR1 MNHEY and CDR2 SMNVEV come from the germline V gene (reference sequence). The CDR3 loop is CASSFRQITGELFF. The DNA for the CDR3 is TGTGCCAGCAGTTTTCGGCAGATCACCGGGGAGCTGTTTTTT.

The rearrangement joins TRBV6-5 to TRBJ1-3; D is ambiguous. The CDR3 runs 13 residues. The V end was cut by 8 bases, the J end by 3 bases, with 11 bases between. The germline V gene has CDR1 MNHEY and CDR2 SVGAGI. The CDR3 reads CASRGSVGNTIYF. DNA of the CDR3: TGTGCCAGCCGAGGATCGGTTGGAAACACCATATATTTT.

V and J are TRBV27 and TRBJ2-3; D gene unclear. Germline lookup yields CDR1 MNHEY and CDR2 SMNVEV (reference sequence). The CDR3 runs to 13 residues. V was trimmed by 0 bases and J by 6 bases, leaving 7 bases between them. DNA of the CDR3: TGTGCCAGCAGTTTATCGTGGGGTGATACGCAGTATTTT. Its translation is CASSLSWGDTQYF.

Ten or more counts support this clonotype. V is TRBV7-2 and J is TRBJ2-2, with a possible D match to TRBD2 (5 bases). The CDR3 sequence is 17 residues long. Trimming removed 2 bases from V and 2 bases from J, with 15 bases in between. Per the germline V gene, CDR1 is SGHTA and CDR2 is FQGNSA. The CDR3 is CASSLSLVGGNTGELFF. CDR3 DNA sequence: TGTGCCAGCAGCTTAAGTTTAGTAGGAGGTAACACCGGGGAGCTGTTTTTT.

This clonotype was counted a few times. The V and J genes are TRBV6-2 or TRBV6-3 and TRBJ2-1; D is possibly TRBD1 (5 bases). Trimming left V 0 bases short and J 4 bases short, with 13 bases between. The CDR3 sequence is 16 residues long. Germline loops: CDR1 MNHEY, CDR2 SVGEGT. CDR3 coding DNA: TGTGCCAGCAGTTACTCTAGGGCAGGGAAGTACAATGAGCAGTTCTTC. Translated, it gives CASSYSRAGKYNEQFF.

This clonotype was detected a few times. This chain connects TRBV4-3 to TRBJ2-5; 8 nucleotides match TRBD2. This CDR3 is 15 amino acids long. Germline loops: CDR1 LGHNA, CDR2 YSLEER. V dropped 5 bases and J dropped 0; count of bases not matched to a gene: 5. This chain's CDR3 is CASSAASGYQETQYF. The CDR3 bases are TGCGCCAGCAGCGCGGCTAGCGGGTACCAAGAGACCCAGTACTTC.

V usage is TRBV6-2 or TRBV6-3 and J usage is TRBJ1-1; D unclear. Germline V lookup: CDR1 MNHEY, CDR2 SVGEGT. Trimming shortened V by 6 bases and J by 0 bases, and 8 bases separated the two germline ends. This CDR3 region has 13 residues. CDR3 nucleotides: TGTGCCAGCAGCAGTACTATGAACACTGAAGCTTTCTTT. Protein sequence: CASSSTMNTEAFF.

This chain joins TRBV10-3 and TRBJ1-1; 7 bases map to TRBD1. V shed 6 bases and J 3 bases; nucleotides not matched to a gene: 10. This CDR3 has 15 amino acids. From germline, CDR1 is ENHRY and CDR2 SYGVKD. The CDR3 protein is CAIRDPQGRDTEAFF. DNA for the CDR3: TGTGCCATCAGAGATCCACAGGGGAGAGACACTGAAGCTTTCTTT.

This chain connects TRBV15 to TRBJ2-3; D assignment may be TRBD1 or TRBD2 (5 bases each). This CDR3 has 15 amino acids. In germline, CDR1 is LNHNV, CDR2 YYDKDF (reference sequence). V lost 0 bases and J 3 bases, leaving 10 bases between the germline ends. This CDR3 reads CATSREGDGTDTQYF. In nucleotides, the CDR3 is TGTGCCACCAGCAGAGAGGGGGACGGGACAGATACGCAGTATTTT.

At least ten counts were recorded for this clonotype. As DNA, the CDR3 is TGTGCCAGCAGCCCCCCTGTCGGGGGGAATACCGGGGAGCTGTTTTTT. This sequence encodes CASSPPVGGNTGELFF. The chain employs TRBV7-9 and TRBJ2-2; 7 bases match TRBD2. Germline V lookup: CDR1 SEHNR, CDR2 FQNEAQ (reference sequence). The V and J ends lost 5 bases and 5 bases, in that order; junction bases with no gene match: 11. The CDR3 totals 16 residues.

The chain carries TRBV4-1 and TRBJ1-3; D call uncertain. The CDR3 has 16 residues. Between the trimmed V and J ends, which lost 0 bases and 3 bases, there was a span of 12 bases. Per germline, CDR1 MGHRA and CDR2 YSYEKL. This CDR3 is CASSQDRGGDGNTIYF. The CDR3 DNA reads TGCGCCAGCAGCCAAGATCGAGGAGGAGATGGAAACACCATATATTTT.

This clonotype was seen a handful of times. The chain carries TRBV6-2 or TRBV6-3 and TRBJ1-6; TRBD1 matches at 7 bases. Germline V CDR1 and CDR2: MNHEY, SVGEGT. CDR3 length: 15 amino acids. Trimming at V came to 5 bases and at J to 10 bases, leaving 11 bases not matched to a gene. The CDR3 protein is CASSHRQGVDSPLHF. The CDR3 coding sequence is TGTGCCAGCAGTCATCGACAGGGAGTCGACTCACCCCTCCACTTT.

Comment on this clonotype: The junction departs from germline at one end; a sequencing error may be responsible. The chain employs TRBV6-1 and TRBJ1-1, with D possibly TRBD1 on 5 matching bases. CDR1 MNHNS and CDR2 SASEGT come from the germline V gene. The CDR3 spans 16 residues. For the CDR3, the DNA is TGTGCCAGCAGCCGGGGACCGCGGGAATTATTCACTGAAGCTTTGTTT. Its translation is CASSRGPRELFTEALF.

This clonotype was seen a single time. The V and J genes are TRBV6-6 and TRBJ2-5; 11 bases match TRBD2. Unmatched junction bases numbered 9, after V lost 2 bases and J lost 4 bases. Germline CDR1 and CDR2: MNHNY and SVGAGI (reference sequence). CDR3 length: 17 residues. The CDR3 DNA follows: TGTGCCAGCAGTTACGAGGCTAGCGGGGGGACGTTAGAGACCCAGTACTTC. Protein product: CASSYEASGGTLETQYF.

This chain uses TRBV5-5 with TRBJ2-7; D is perhaps TRBD1 or TRBD2 (5 bases each). V lost 4 bases and J 6 bases, leaving 14 bases between the germline ends. Germline V lookup: CDR1 SGHKS, CDR2 YYEKEE (reference sequence). The CDR3 loop spans 13 amino acids. CDR3 protein: CASSEGRVIEQYF. The CDR3 nucleotides are TGTGCCAGCAGCGAGGGACGGGTCATCGAGCAGTACTTC.